These 28 T cell receptor beta chains were sequenced from one sample in a study of regulatory and conventional T cells in RAG deficiency. Profiling relied on immunoSEQ multiplex PCR, and the TCRdb table lists in-frame clones only, not all of them. The table includes approximately 30,000 clones, 90% to 97% detected once. Conventional CD4+ T cells were sorted from blood as CD25-low CD127-high cells. The same specimen was also included in a second study, on regulatory T cells. That work adds: Primers: 52 TRBV forward and 13 TRBJ reverse.

Input material: CD25- CD4+ T cells sorted from blood. The receptors come from a human donor in good health.

V gene TRBV29-1 combines with J gene TRBJ2-7, with a weak D call TRBD1 (6 bases). V lost 6 bases and J 1 base, leaving 13 bases between the germline ends. The CDR3 extends over 13 amino acids. Looked up from germline, CDR1 is SQVTM and CDR2 is ANQGSEA. This CDR3 reads CSVSGQTSYEQYF. The CDR3 DNA follows: TGCAGCGTCTCGGGACAAACTTCCTACGAGCAGTACTTC.

This chain connects TRBV5-1 to TRBJ2-7; D may be TRBD1 (6 bases). CDR1 is SGHRS, CDR2 YFSETQ, per germline. V was trimmed by 2 bases and J by 5 bases, leaving 14 bases between them. The CDR3 totals 14 residues. CDR3 residues: CASSLQGSRHEQYF. The CDR3 bases are TGCGCCAGCAGCTTACAGGGTTCTCGACACGAGCAGTACTTC.

CDR3 nucleotides: TGTGCTAGTGGTTTGGTACTTAGGGAAACAGGTGGCTACACCTTC. Its translation is CASGLVLRETGGYTF. This rearrangement joins TRBV12-5 to TRBJ1-2; maybe TRBD1 (5 bases). V shed 0 bases and J shed 7 bases, with 15 bases lying between them. The CDR3 consists of 15 residues. Germline loops: CDR1 LGHNT, CDR2 FRNRAP.

CDR3 residues: CASSRPSGGPDTQYF. Written as DNA, the CDR3 is TGCGCCAGCAGCCGACCTAGCGGGGGTCCAGATACGCAGTATTTT. The chain employs TRBV4-1 and TRBJ2-3; 10 bases align to TRBD2. The germline CDR1 and CDR2 sequences are MGHRA and YSYEKL. The CDR3 runs to 15 residues. The J segment lost 4 bases and the V segment lost 4 bases, leaving 5 bases of the junction unmatched.

The chain carries TRBV21-1 and TRBJ2-7; the listed D gene, TRBD2, was not tested against the DNA. TRBV21-1 is a listed pseudogene. This CDR3 has 15 amino acids. CDR3 DNA: TGTGCCAGCAGCAAAGAGGAGGGAAGCTCCTACGAGCAGTACTTC. As protein: CASSKEEGSSYEQYF.

This chain connects TRBV7-9 to TRBJ1-4; D gene ambiguous. The CDR3 contains 14 residues. V dropped 1 base and J dropped 3 bases, with 6 bases sitting between them. Per the germline V gene, CDR1 is SEHNR and CDR2 is FQNEAQ (reference sequence). The CDR3 DNA reads as TGTGCCAGCAGCTTAGAGCGGGCTAATGAAAAACTGTTTTTT. Translated: CASSLERANEKLFF.

V gene TRBV30 combines with J gene TRBJ1-4; D remains unclear. The CDR3 sequence is 14 residues long. V lost 4 bases and J 8 bases, leaving 17 bases between the germline ends. Germline V lookup: CDR1 GTSNPN, CDR2 SVGIG (reference sequence). This CDR3 is CAWTIVGRWEKLFF. In nucleotides, the CDR3 is TGTGCCTGGACCATTGTGGGGAGGTGGGAAAAACTGTTTTTT.

The DNA for the CDR3 is TGCGCCAGCAGCTTGGAGAGACAAAATACGAACACCGGGGAGCTGTTTTTT. It specifies CASSLERQNTNTGELFF. The chain uses TRBV5-1 and TRBJ2-2; D gene ambiguous. Looked up from germline, CDR1 is SGHRS and CDR2 is YFSETQ. This CDR3 is 17 amino acids long. Deletions cut 0 bases from V and 0 bases from J, with 12 bases between.

V is TRBV6-5 and J is TRBJ2-7; D call uncertain. This CDR3 has 13 residues. V was cut by 5 bases and J by 6 bases, with 14 bases left in between. Germline loops: CDR1 MNHEY, CDR2 SVGAGI. Written as DNA, the CDR3 is TGTGCCAGCAGTCCTCCTCAGTCTGCCGAGCAGTACTTC. Encoded protein: CASSPPQSAEQYF.

The genes are TRBV21-1 and TRBJ2-7; the table's D call, TRBD1, has no DNA check behind it. TRBV21-1 is a pseudogene locus. The CDR3 extends over 14 amino acids. The CDR3 is CASSGGQPPYEQYF. As DNA, the CDR3 is TGTGCCAGCAGCGGTGGACAGCCCCCCTACGAGCAGTACTTC.

The chain joins TRBV6-5 to TRBJ2-1; 8 nucleotides align to TRBD2. The germline V gene has CDR1 MNHEY and CDR2 SVGAGI. This CDR3 comprises 14 residues. With 0 bases clipped from V and 10 bases from J, the junction kept 5 bases outside the gene matches. The CDR3: CASSYSAGAGEQFF. For the CDR3, the DNA is TGTGCCAGCAGTTACTCAGCGGGAGCAGGGGAGCAGTTCTTC.

The chain is built from TRBV7-3 and TRBJ1-2; TRBD1 aligns across 7 bases. Trimming removed 7 bases from V and 4 bases from J; junction bases left unmatched: 18. This CDR3 is 17 amino acids long. CDR1 is SGHTA, CDR2 FQGTGA, per germline. The CDR3 DNA reads TGTGCCAGCATCGAGGGAGACAGGGCCATTCCGGGCTATGGCTACACCTTC. The encoded protein is CASIEGDRAIPGYGYTF.

The chain carries TRBV20-1 and TRBJ1-2; TRBD1 is a possible D gene (6 bases). V shed 7 bases and J shed 11 bases, with 17 bases lying between them. This CDR3 is built from 11 residues. Germline CDR1 DFQATT, CDR2 SNEGSKA (reference sequence). Here the CDR3 DNA reads TGCAGTGTTTGGATCGGACAGTCTTACACCTTC. Protein: CSVWIGQSYTF.

The J gene is TRBJ1-1, the V gene TRBV9; no definite D call. The V and J ends lost 4 bases and 3 bases respectively, with 13 bases between them. This CDR3 is built from 14 residues. Germline CDR1 and CDR2: SGDLS and YYNGEE. The CDR3, as DNA: TGTGCCAGCAGCCCCGCTGGAGGGCACACTGAAGCTTTCTTT. Translated, it gives CASSPAGGHTEAFF.

The chain carries TRBV5-4 and TRBJ2-7; D is unclear. V lost 2 bases and J 2 bases, leaving 8 bases between the germline ends. CDR3 length equals 13 residues. The V gene's germline CDR1 is SGHNT and CDR2 YYREEE (reference sequence). The CDR3 nucleotides are TGTGCCAGCAGCTTAGACACCGCCTACGAGCAGTACTTC. Amino acids: CASSLDTAYEQYF.

The chain combines TRBV30 with TRBJ1-1, with 9 bases fitting TRBD1. After removal of 4 bases from V and 3 bases from J, the junction contained 3 bases not matched to a gene. Germline CDR1 reads GTSNPN; CDR2 reads SVGIG (reference sequence). This CDR3 is 13 amino acids long. The CDR3 protein is CAWTTGGDTEAFF. CDR3 bases: TGTGCCTGGACGACAGGGGGGGACACTGAAGCTTTCTTT.

V usage is TRBV7-7 and J usage is TRBJ2-1; 7 bases line up with TRBD1. J lost 4 bases, V lost 8 bases, and 14 bases had no gene match. Germline V gives CDR1 SSHAT, CDR2 FNYEAQ (reference sequence). This CDR3 is 16 amino acids long. This chain's CDR3 is CASSPGPGQSYNEQFF. The DNA for the CDR3 is TGTGCCAGCTCCCCCGGACCGGGACAGAGTTACAATGAGCAGTTCTTC.

In its sample, this clone was seen once. Other nucleotide sequences from this sample produce the same CDR3. The CDR3 DNA reads as TGTGCCTGGGCGGGGGGCTTTGGGGGTAATCAGCCCCAGCATTTT. Translating it yields CAWAGGFGGNQPQHF. This chain uses TRBV30 with TRBJ1-5; TRBD1 might be the D (6 bases). Germline CDR1 is GTSNPN and CDR2 is SVGIG (reference sequence). Trimming left V 5 bases short and J 4 bases short, with 18 bases between. This CDR3 region has 15 residues. Variable domain in full (rest from reference TRBV30 and TRBJ1-5): SQTIHQWPATLVQPVGSPLSLECTVEGTSNPNLYWYRQAAGRGLQLLFYSVGIGQISSEVPQNLSASRPQDRQFILSSKKLLLSDSGFYLCAWAGGFGGNQPQHFGDGTRLSIL.

V gene TRBV6-1 combines with J gene TRBJ1-5; tentative D call: TRBD1 (5 bases). Per the germline V gene, CDR1 is MNHNS and CDR2 is SASEGT. Trimming stripped 2 bases from V and 6 bases from J, with 11 bases between. The CDR3 covers 14 residues. The CDR3 spells CASSERQGGQPQHF. The CDR3 DNA sequence: TGTGCCAGCAGTGAACGGCAGGGAGGTCAGCCCCAGCATTTT.

This chain links TRBV9 with TRBJ2-4, with TRBD2 matching 12 bases. Germline CDR1 is SGDLS and CDR2 is YYNGEE. This CDR3 comprises 17 residues. With 2 bases clipped from V and 0 bases from J, the junction kept 3 bases outside the gene matches. DNA of the CDR3: TGTGCCAGCAGCGTGACTAGCGGGGGCGTAGCCAAAAACATTCAGTACTTC. It is translated as CASSVTSGGVAKNIQYF.

The chain has TRBV7-9 and TRBJ1-5; a possible D gene is TRBD1 (6 bases). V dropped 1 base and J dropped 4 bases, with 11 bases sitting between them. The length of the CDR3 is 15 residues. Germline CDR1 SEHNR, CDR2 FQNEAQ (reference sequence). The chain's CDR3 is CASSLEGGGNQPQHF. The CDR3 bases are TGTGCCAGCAGCTTAGAGGGGGGAGGGAATCAGCCCCAGCATTTT.

The chain employs TRBV30 and TRBJ1-3, with D possibly TRBD1 on 5 matching bases. CDR1 is GTSNPN and CDR2 is SVGIG in the germline V gene (reference sequence). The CDR3 has 17 amino acids. Trimming stripped 4 bases from V and 1 base from J, with 20 bases between. The CDR3: CAWIMGRRPTSGNTIYF. The CDR3 nucleotides read TGTGCCTGGATAATGGGGCGGCGGCCCACTTCTGGAAACACCATATATTTT.

The J gene is TRBJ2-7, the V gene TRBV4-1, with D tentatively TRBD1 (7 bases). Germline CDR1 MGHRA, CDR2 YSYEKL. Trimming cost V 3 bases and J 6 bases, with 18 bases left between them. This CDR3 comprises 15 residues. This chain's CDR3 is CASSHPDRDSSEQYF. The CDR3 DNA sequence: TGCGCCAGCAGCCACCCTGACAGGGACTCGAGCGAGCAGTACTTC.

The chain recombines TRBV4-2 with TRBJ2-2; 7 bases fit TRBD1. CDR1 is LGHNA and CDR2 is YNFKEQ in the germline V gene. CDR3 length equals 16 residues. V gave up 2 bases and J gave up 0 bases; unmatched junction bases: 3. Written as DNA, the CDR3 is TGTGCCAGCAGCCAAAGGGACAGACCGAACACCGGGGAGCTGTTTTTT. Amino acid sequence: CASSQRDRPNTGELFF.

This clone was seen once. The chain carries TRBV9 and TRBJ2-5, with TRBD2 matching over 12 bases. Trimming removed 0 bases from V and 5 bases from J; junction bases left unmatched: 11. Germline-derived CDR1 and CDR2 are SGDLS and YYNGEE. There are 18 residues in the CDR3. The CDR3 loop reads CASSVGISSGRALETQYF. CDR3 nucleotides: TGTGCCAGCAGCGTAGGGATTTCTAGCGGGAGGGCCTTGGAGACCCAGTACTTC.

The chain couples TRBV19 to TRBJ2-1; a possible D gene is TRBD2 (6 bases). This CDR3 is built from 13 residues. The V end lost 5 bases, the J end lost 7 bases, and 12 bases lay between the germline ends. Germline V gene data show CDR1 as LNHDA and CDR2 as SQIVND (reference sequence). The CDR3: CASSLTGVNEQFF. CDR3 DNA sequence: TGTGCCAGTAGTCTGACGGGGGTTAATGAGCAGTTCTTC.

The V gene is TRBV7-9, the J gene TRBJ1-1, with D hard to call. Germline values: CDR1 SEHNR, CDR2 FQNEAQ (reference sequence). This CDR3 has 16 amino acids. The V end was cut by 0 bases, the J end by 1 base, with 12 bases between. CDR3: CASSLATVPENTEAFF. For the CDR3, the DNA is TGTGCCAGCAGCTTAGCTACGGTTCCCGAGAACACTGAAGCTTTCTTT.

This chain uses TRBV7-2 with TRBJ2-7; 12 bases are a match to TRBD2. Germline V gene lookup returns CDR1 SGHTA and CDR2 FQGNSA. The CDR3 consists of 14 residues. The V and J ends lost 5 bases and 4 bases, in that order; junction bases with no gene match: 3. CDR3 sequence (DNA): TGTGCCAGCAGCCCTAGCGGGGGGGCGTACGAGCAGTACTTC. Translating it yields CASSPSGGAYEQYF. The full variable domain, with the rest looked up from reference TRBV7-2 and TRBJ2-7, is GAGVSQSPSNKVTEKGKDVELRCDPISGHTALYWYRQSLGQGLEFLIYFQGNSAPDKSGLPSDRFSAERTGGSVSTLTIQRTQQEDSAVYLCASSPSGGAYEQYFGPGTRLTVT.